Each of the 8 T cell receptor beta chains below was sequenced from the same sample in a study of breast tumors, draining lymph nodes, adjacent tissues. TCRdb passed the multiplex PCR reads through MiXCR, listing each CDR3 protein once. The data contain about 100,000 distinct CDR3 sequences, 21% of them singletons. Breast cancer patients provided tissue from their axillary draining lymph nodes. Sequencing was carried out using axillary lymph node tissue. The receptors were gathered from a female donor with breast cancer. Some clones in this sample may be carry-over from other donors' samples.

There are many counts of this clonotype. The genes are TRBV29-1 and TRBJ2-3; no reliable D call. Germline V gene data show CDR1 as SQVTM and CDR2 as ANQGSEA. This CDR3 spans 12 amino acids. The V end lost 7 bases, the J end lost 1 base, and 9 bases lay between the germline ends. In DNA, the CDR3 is TGCAGCGGGGCTGGGGGCACAGATACGCAGTATTTT. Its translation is CSGAGGTDTQYF.

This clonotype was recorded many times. This CDR3 reads CASEYREAQYF. The CDR3 region has the DNA TGTGCCTCAGAATACAGGGAGGCCCAGTACTTC. The V call is TRBV30, the J call TRBJ2-5; D could derive from TRBD1 or TRBD2 (6 bases each). V shed 7 bases and J shed 9 bases, with 15 bases lying between them. The CDR3 has 11 amino acids. CDR1 GTSNPN and CDR2 SVGIG come from the germline V gene (reference sequence).

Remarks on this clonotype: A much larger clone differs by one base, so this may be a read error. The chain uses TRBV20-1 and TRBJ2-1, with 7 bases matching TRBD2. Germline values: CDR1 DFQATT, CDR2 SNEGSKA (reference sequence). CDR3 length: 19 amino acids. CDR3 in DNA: TGCAGTGCTGCTCCCGGGACTATATACCTCCTTACCTCATACAATGAGCAGTCCTTC. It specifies CSAAPGTIYLLTSYNEQSF.

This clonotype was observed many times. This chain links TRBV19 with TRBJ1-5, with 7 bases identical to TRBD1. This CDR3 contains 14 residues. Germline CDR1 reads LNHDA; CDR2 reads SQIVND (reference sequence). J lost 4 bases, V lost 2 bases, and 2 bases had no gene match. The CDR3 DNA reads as TGTGCCAGTAGTATATTACAGGGGAATCAGCCCCAGCATTTT. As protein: CASSILQGNQPQHF. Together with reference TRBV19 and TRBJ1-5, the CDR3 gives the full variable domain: DGGITQSPKYLFRKEGQNVTLSCEQNLNHDAMYWYRQDPGQGLRLIYYSQIVNDFQKGDIAEGYSVSREKKESFPLTVTSAQKNPTAFYLCASSILQGNQPQHFGDGTRLSIL.

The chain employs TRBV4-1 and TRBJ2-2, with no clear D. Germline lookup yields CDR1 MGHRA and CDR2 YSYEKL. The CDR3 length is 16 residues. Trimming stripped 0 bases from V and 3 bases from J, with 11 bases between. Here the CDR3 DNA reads TGCGCCAGCAGCCAAGATAAGGGTCTGGACACCGGGGAGCTGTTTTTT. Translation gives CASSQDKGLDTGELFF.

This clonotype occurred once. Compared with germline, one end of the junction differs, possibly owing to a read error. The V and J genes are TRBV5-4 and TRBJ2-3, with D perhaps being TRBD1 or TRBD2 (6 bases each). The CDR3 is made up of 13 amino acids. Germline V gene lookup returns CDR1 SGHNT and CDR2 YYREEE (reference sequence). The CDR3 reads CVSSPRGPDTQYF. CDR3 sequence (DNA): TGTGTCAGCAGCCCCCGGGGGCCAGATACGCAGTATTTT.

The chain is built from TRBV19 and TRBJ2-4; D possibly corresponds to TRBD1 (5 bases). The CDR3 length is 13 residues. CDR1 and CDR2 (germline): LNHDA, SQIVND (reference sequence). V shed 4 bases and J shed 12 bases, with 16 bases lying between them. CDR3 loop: CASSKTEKVAQYF. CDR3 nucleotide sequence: TGTGCCAGTAGTAAGACAGAAAAAGTCGCTCAGTACTTC. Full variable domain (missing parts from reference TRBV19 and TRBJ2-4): DGGITQSPKYLFRKEGQNVTLSCEQNLNHDAMYWYRQDPGQGLRLIYYSQIVNDFQKGDIAEGYSVSREKKESFPLTVTSAQKNPTAFYLCASSKTEKVAQYFGAGTRLSVL.

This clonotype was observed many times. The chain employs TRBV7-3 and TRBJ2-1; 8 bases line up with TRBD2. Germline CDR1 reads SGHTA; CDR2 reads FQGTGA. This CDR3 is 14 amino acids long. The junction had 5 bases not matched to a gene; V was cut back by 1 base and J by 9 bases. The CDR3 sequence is CASSLIGTSPEQFF. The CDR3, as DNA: TGTGCCAGCAGCTTAATTGGGACTAGTCCTGAGCAGTTCTTC. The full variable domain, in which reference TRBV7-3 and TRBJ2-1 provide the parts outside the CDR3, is GAGVSQTPSNKVTEKGKYVELRCDPISGHTALYWYRQSLGQGPEFLIYFQGTGAADDSGLPNDRFFAVRPEGSVSTLKIQRTERGDSAVYLCASSLIGTSPEQFFGPGTRLTVL.